This T cell receptor (beta chain) is drawn from a study of identical twins. TCRdb re-analysed the 5' RACE reads in MiXCR, keeping a single row per CDR3 protein. The table has 200,000 to 250,000 distinct CDR3 sequences, 7.5% seen once; the top ten hold about 1.8%. There are a few counts of this clonotype. The CDR3 has 14 amino acids. Germline CDR1 and CDR2: DFQATT and SNEGSKA (reference sequence). Deletions cut 3 bases from V and 3 bases from J, with 12 bases between. This same sample was also taken into another study, of yellow fever vaccine responses in identical twins.

The chain links TRBV20-1 to TRBJ2-1, with D unclear. The origin of this receptor is a woman aged 18-30 years in good health. The sequenced sample consisted of memory (CD45RO+) T cells sorted from blood. CDR3 loop: CSARERRLYNEQFF. The CDR3 DNA reads as TGCAGTGCTAGGGAGAGGAGACTCTACAATGAGCAGTTCTTC.